Listed below are T cell receptor beta chains from one sample, sequenced in a study of blood T cell repertoires in COVID-19. Measured with immunoSEQ multiplex PCR; TCRdb has only the in-frame clones, and not every one. The sample has about 80,000 clones; roughly 80% are singletons. The sample taken for sequencing was peripheral blood. These receptors were collected from a woman older than 75 with acute or convalescent COVID-19. The CDR3 runs from the conserved cysteine through the conserved F or W.

CDR3	V
CASSEEETQYF	TRBV11-3
CASEQGANTGELFF	TRBV7-3
CASSQYGVNQPQHF	TRBV14
CASSLKQGAYEQYF	TRBV7-2
CASSPGVYGYTF	TRBV6-2/TRBV6-3
CASSLGAAAGANYGYTF	TRBV7-2
CASRSGGAGGYTF	TRBV28
CASSLGQFDYGYTF	TRBV5-6
CASSYSAAGPYEQYF	TRBV6-5
CSVEGTGSEYTEAFF	TRBV29-1
CASSSLAGGIAKNIQYF	TRBV19
CASRLGTAFGYTF	TRBV28
CASSLAEQGYYGYTF	TRBV7-9
CASSYSGGTMNTEAFF	TRBV6-6
CASSKAFPGALDTDTGELFF	TRBV21-1
CASSVGWGDRGGEQFF	TRBV9
CSAILWAGDEKLFF	TRBV29-1
CASSEVGGKGQPQHF	TRBV6-1
CSFSPPGDTIYF	TRBV29-1
CASSPGGTDRRAFF	TRBV7-2
CAIKTTGNQPQHF	TRBV10-3
CASSGQGGMSGNQPQHF	TRBV6-1
CASSSRLGDSGNTIYF	TRBV7-8
CASRRGHGGNYGYTF	TRBV4-3
CASSPGGTGRYEQYF	TRBV27